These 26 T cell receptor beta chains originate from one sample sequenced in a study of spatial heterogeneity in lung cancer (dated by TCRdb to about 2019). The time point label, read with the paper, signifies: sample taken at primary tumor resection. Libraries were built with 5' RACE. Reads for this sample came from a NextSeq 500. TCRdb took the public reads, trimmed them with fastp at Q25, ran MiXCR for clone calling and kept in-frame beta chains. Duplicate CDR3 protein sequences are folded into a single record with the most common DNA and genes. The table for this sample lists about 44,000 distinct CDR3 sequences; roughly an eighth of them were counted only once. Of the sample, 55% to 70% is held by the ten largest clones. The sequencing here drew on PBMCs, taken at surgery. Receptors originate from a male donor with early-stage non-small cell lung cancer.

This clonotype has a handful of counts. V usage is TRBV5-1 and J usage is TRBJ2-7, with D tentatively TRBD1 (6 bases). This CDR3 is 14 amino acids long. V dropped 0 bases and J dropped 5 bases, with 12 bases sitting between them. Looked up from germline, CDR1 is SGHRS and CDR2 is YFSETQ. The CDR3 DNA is TGCGCCAGCAGCTTGGAAGTCAGGGGAGACGAGCAGTACTTC. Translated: CASSLEVRGDEQYF.

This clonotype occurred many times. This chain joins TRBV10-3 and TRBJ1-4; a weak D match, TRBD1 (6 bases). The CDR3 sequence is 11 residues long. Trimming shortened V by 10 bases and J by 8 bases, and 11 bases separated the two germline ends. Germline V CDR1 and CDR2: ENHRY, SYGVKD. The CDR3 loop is CATKGEEKLFF. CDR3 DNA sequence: TGTGCCACCAAGGGGGAAGAAAAACTGTTTTTT.

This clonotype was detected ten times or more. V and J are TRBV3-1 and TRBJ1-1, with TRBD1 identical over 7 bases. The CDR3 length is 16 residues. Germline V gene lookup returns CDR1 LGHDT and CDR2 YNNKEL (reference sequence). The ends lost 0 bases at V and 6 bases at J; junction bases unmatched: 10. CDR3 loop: CASSQEGGWGASEAFF. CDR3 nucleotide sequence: TGTGCCAGCAGCCAAGAAGGGGGCTGGGGGGCTTCTGAAGCTTTCTTT.

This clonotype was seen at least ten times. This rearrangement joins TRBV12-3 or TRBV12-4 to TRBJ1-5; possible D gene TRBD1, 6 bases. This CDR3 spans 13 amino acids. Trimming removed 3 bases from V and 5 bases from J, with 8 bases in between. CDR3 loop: CASSFAGDQPQHF. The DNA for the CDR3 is TGTGCCAGCAGTTTCGCAGGGGATCAGCCCCAGCATTTT.

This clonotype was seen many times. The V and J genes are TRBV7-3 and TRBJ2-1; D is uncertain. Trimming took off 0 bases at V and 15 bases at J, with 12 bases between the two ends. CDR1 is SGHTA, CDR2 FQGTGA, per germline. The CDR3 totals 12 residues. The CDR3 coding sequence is TGTGCCAGCAGCTTAACGGGCGGTACACGGTTCTTC. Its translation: CASSLTGGTRFF.

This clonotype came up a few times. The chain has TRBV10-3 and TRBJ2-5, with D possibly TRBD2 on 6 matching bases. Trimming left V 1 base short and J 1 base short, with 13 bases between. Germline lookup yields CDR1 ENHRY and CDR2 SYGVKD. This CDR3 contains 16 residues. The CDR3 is CAISEYSGGSQETQYF. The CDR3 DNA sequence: TGTGCCATCAGTGAGTATAGCGGAGGATCCCAAGAGACCCAGTACTTC.

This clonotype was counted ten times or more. This CDR3 is CASSYGQETQYF. CDR3 DNA sequence: TGTGCCAGCAGTTATGGTCAAGAGACCCAGTACTTC. V gene TRBV6-2 or TRBV6-3 combines with J gene TRBJ2-5; D call uncertain. Germline assignment: CDR1 MNHEY and CDR2 SVGEGT. V lost 3 bases and J lost 2, with 4 bases in between. The CDR3 sequence is 12 residues long.

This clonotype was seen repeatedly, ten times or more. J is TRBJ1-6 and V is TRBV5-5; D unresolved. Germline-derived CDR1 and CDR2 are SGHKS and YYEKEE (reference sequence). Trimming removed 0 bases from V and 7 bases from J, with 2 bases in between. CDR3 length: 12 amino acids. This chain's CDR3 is CASSLENSPLHF. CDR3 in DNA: TGTGCCAGCAGCTTGGAAAATTCACCCCTCCACTTT.

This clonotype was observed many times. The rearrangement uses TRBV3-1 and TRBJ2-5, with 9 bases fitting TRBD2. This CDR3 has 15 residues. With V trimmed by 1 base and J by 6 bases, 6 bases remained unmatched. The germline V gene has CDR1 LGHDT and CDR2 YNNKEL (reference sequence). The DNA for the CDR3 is TGTGCCAGCAGCCAAGTGTCGGCTAGCGGGAAGACCCAGTACTTC. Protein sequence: CASSQVSASGKTQYF.

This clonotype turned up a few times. The CDR3 DNA is TGCAGCGGGAGCGGGCCCGTCCAAGAGACCCAGTACTTC. As protein: CSGSGPVQETQYF. The chain recombines TRBV29-1 with TRBJ2-5, with D perhaps TRBD2 (6 bases). In germline, CDR1 is SQVTM, CDR2 ANQGSEA. This CDR3 spans 13 amino acids. Trimming stripped 7 bases from V and 1 base from J, with 13 bases between. The whole variable domain, filled in from reference TRBV29-1 and TRBJ2-5, reads SAVISQKPSRDICQRGTSLTIQCQVDSQVTMMFWYRQQPGQSLTLIATANQGSEATYESGFVIDKFPISRPNLTFSTLTVSNMSPEDSSIYLCSGSGPVQETQYFGPGTRLLVL.

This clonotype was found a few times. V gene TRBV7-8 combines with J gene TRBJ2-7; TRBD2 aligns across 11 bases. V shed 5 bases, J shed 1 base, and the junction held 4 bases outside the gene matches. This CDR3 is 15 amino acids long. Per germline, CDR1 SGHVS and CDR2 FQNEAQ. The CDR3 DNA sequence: TGTGCCAGCAGCCCATGGACTAGCGGGTCCTACGAGCAGTACTTC. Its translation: CASSPWTSGSYEQYF.

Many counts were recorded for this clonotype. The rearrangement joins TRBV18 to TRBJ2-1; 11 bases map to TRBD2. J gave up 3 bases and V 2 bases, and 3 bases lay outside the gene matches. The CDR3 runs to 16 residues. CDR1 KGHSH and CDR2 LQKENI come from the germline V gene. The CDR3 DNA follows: TGTGCCAGCTCACCAAACCTAGCGGGAGGCTACAATGAGCAGTTCTTC. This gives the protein CASSPNLAGGYNEQFF. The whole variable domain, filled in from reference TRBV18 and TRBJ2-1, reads NAGVMQNPRHLVRRRGQEARLRCSPMKGHSHVYWYRQLPEEGLKFMVYLQKENIIDESGMPKERFSAEFPKEGPSILRIQQVVRGDSAAYFCASSPNLAGGYNEQFFGPGTRLTVL.

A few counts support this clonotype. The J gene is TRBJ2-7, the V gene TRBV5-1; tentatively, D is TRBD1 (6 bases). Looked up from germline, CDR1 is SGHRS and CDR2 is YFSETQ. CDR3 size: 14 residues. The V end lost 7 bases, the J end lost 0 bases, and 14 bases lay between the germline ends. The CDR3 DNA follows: TGCGCCAGCTCCGACAGGCAGGACTCCTACGAGCAGTACTTC. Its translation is CASSDRQDSYEQYF.

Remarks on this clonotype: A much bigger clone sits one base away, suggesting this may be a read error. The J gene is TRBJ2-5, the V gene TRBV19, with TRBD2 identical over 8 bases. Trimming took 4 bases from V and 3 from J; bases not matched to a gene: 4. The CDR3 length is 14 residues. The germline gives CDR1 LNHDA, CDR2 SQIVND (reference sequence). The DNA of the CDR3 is TGTGCCAGTAGTAGAGGGACTAGAGAAGAGACCCAGTACTTC. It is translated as CASSRGTREETQYF.

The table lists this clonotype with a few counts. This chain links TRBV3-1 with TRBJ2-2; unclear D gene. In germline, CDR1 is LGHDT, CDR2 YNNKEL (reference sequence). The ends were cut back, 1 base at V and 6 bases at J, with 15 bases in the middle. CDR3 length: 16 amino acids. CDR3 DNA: TGTGCCAGCAGCCAAGTGCGTCTGGGAAAGGCCGGGGAGCTGTTTTTT. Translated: CASSQVRLGKAGELFF.

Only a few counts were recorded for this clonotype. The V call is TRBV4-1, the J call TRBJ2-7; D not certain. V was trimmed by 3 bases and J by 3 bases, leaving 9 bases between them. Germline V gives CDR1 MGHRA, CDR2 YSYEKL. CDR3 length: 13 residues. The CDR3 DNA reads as TGCGCCAGCAGCCACCCGGACCTCTACGAGCAGTACTTC. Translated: CASSHPDLYEQYF.

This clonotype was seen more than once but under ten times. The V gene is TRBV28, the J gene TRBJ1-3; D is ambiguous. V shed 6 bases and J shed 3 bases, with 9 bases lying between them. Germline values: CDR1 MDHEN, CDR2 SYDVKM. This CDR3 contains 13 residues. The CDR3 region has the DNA TGTGCCAGCAGCCCTGGAGGTGGAAACACCATATATTTT. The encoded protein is CASSPGGGNTIYF. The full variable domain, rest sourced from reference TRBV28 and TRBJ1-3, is DVKVTQSSRYLVKRTGEKVFLECVQDMDHENMFWYRQDPGLGLRLIYFSYDVKMKEKGDIPEGYSVSREKKERFSLILESASTNQTSMYLCASSPGGGNTIYFGEGSWLTVV.

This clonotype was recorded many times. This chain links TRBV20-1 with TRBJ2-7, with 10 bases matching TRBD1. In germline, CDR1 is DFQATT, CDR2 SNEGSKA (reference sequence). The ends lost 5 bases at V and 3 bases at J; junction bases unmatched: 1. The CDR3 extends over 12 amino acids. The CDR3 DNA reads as TGCAGTGCTCGGACAGGGGGCTACGAGCAGTACTTC. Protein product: CSARTGGYEQYF.

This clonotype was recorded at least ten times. CDR3 bases: TGCGCCAGCAGCCAAGGAAGACTAGCGGGGCGGCGCGAGCAGTACTTC. Translation gives CASSQGRLAGRREQYF. The gene calls are TRBV4-1 and TRBJ2-7; 11 nucleotides match TRBD2. Germline CDR1 is MGHRA and CDR2 is YSYEKL. CDR3 length equals 16 residues. Losses at the gene ends were 1 base for V and 6 bases for J; bases not matched to a gene: 8.

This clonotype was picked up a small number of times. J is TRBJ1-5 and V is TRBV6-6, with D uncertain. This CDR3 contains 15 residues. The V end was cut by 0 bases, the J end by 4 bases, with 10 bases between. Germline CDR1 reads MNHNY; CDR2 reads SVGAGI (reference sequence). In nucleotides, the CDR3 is TGTGCCAGCAGTTACTCGAACAGAGGGAATCAGCCCCAGCATTTT. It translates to CASSYSNRGNQPQHF.

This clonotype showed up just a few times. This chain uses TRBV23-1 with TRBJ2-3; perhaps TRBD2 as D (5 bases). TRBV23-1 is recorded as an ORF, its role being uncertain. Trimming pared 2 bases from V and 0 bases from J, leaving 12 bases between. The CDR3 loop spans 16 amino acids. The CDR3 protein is CASSQQQRTSTDTQYF. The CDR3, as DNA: TGCGCCAGCAGTCAACAACAGCGGACTAGCACAGATACGCAGTATTTT.

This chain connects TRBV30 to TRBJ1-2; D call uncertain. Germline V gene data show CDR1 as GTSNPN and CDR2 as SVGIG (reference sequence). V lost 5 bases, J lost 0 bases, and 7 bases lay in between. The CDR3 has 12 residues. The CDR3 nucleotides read TGTGCCTGGCTCAGTTCTAACTATGGCTACACCTTC. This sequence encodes CAWLSSNYGYTF.

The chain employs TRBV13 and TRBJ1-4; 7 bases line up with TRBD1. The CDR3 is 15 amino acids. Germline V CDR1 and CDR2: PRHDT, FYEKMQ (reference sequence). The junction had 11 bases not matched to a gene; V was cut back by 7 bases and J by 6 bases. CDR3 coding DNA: TGTGCCAGCACCGACAGGGCTGGGAAAGATGAAAAACTGTTTTTT. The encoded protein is CASTDRAGKDEKLFF.

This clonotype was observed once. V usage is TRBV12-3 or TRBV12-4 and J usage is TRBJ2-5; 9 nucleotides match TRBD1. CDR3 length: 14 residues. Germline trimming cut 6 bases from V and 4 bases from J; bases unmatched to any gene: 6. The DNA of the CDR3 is TGTGCCAGCAGGTCGGGACAGGGAAGAGAGACCCAGTACTTC. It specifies CASRSGQGRETQYF.

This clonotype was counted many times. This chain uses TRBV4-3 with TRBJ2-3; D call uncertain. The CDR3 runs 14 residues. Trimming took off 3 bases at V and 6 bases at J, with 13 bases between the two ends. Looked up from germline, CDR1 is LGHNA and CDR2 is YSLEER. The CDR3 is CASSHNVGLDTQYF. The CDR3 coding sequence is TGCGCCAGCAGCCATAACGTGGGTCTCGATACGCAGTATTTT.

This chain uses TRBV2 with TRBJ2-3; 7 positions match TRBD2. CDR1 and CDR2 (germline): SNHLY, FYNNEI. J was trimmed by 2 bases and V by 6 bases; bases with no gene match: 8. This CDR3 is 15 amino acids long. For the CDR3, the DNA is TGTGCCAGCAGAGGTACTAGCGAGTACACAGATACGCAGTATTTT. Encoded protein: CASRGTSEYTDTQYF.